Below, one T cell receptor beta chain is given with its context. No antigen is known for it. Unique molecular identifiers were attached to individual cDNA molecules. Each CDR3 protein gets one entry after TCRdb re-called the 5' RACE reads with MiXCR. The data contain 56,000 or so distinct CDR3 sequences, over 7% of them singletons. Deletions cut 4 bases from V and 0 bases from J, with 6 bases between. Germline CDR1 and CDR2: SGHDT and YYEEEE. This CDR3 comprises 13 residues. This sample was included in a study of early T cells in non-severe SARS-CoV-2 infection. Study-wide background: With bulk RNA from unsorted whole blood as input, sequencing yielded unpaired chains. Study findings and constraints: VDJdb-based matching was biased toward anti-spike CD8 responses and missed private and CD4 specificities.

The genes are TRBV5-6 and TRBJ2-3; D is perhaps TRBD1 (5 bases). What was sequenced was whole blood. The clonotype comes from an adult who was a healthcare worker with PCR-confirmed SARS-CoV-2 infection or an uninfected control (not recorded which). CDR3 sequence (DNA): TGTGCCAGCAGCCGACAGAGCACAGATACGCAGTATTTT. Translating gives CASSRQSTDTQYF. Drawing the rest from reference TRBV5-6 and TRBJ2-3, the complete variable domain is DAGVTQSPTHLIKTRGQQVTLRCSPKSGHDTVSWYQQALGQGPQFIFQYYEEEERQRGNFPDRFSGHQFPNYSSELNVNALLLGDSALYLCASSRQSTDTQYFGPGTRLTVL.